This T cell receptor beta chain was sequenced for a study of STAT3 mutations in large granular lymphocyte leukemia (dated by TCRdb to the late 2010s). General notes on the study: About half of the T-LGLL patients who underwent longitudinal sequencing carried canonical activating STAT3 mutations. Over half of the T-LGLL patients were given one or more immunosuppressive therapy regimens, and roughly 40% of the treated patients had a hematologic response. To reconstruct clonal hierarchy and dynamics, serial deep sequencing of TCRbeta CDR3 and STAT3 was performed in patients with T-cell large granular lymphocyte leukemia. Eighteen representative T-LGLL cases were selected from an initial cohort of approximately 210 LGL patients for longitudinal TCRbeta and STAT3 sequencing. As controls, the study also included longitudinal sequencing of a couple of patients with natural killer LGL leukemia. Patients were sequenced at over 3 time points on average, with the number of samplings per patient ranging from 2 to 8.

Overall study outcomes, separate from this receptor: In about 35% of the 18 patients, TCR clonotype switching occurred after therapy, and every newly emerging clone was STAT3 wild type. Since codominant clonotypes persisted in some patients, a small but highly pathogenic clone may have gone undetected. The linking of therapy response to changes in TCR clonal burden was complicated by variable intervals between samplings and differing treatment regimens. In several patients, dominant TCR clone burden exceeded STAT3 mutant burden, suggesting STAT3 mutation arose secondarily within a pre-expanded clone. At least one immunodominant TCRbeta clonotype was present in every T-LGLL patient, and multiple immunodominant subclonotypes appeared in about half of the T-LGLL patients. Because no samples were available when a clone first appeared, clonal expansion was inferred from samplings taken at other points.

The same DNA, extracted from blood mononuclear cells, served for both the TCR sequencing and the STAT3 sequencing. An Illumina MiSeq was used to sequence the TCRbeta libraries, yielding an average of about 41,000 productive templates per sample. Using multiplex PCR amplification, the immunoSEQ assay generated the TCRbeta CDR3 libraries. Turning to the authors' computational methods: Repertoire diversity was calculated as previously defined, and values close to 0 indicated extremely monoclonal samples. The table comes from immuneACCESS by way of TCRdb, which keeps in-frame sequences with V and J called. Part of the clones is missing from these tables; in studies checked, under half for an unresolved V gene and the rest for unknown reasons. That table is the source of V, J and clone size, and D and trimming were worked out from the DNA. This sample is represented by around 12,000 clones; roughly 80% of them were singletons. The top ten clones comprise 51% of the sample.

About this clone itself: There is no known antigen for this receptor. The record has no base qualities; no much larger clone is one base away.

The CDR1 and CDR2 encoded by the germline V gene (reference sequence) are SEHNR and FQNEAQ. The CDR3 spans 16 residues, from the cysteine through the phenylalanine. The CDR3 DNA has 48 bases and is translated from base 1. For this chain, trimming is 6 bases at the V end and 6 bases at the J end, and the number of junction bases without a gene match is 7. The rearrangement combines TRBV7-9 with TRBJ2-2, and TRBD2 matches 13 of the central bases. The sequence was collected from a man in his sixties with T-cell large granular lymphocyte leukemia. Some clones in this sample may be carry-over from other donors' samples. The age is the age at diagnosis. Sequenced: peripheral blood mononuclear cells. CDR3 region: CASSSPGLAGSGELFF. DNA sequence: TGTGCCAGCAGTTCTCCGGGACTAGCGGGATCCGGGGAGCTGTTTTTT.